This TCR beta chain originates from a study of cytomegalovirus exposure and HLA in healthy donors. General study findings and limits: DRB1 showed the most TCR associations and HLA-C the fewest in a later analysis, as rates varied by HLA locus.

As for this clone: The antigen remains unidentified. The junction shows a germline mismatch at one end, possibly a read error.

Amplification used 60 Vbeta primers and 13 Jbeta primers. Assay: immunoSEQ multiplex PCR; the TCRdb copy retains only in-frame clones and omits some. This table holds some 200,000 clones, roughly 84% found once. CDR1 is SQVTM, CDR2 ANQGSEA, per germline. The CDR3 spans 13 residues. The sequencing input was PBMCs. V usage is TRBV29-1 and J usage is TRBJ1-1, with D unclear. This TCR came from a woman aged 45 to 65 in good health and CMV-seropositive. DNA of the CDR3: TGCAGCGTTGTTCGGGGTAGGAACACTGGAGCTTTCTTT. As protein: CSVVRGRNTGAFF.